The 20 T cell receptor beta chains below come from one sample, sequenced in a study of Graves' ophthalmopathy and Graves' hyperthyroidism. Amplification of TCR beta CDR3 regions used RNA transcripts. Second-round multiplex PCR came after first-round RT-PCR with HTBI primers. TCRdb re-called the multiplex PCR reads with MiXCR, one entry per CDR3 protein. The data show 740,000 or so distinct CDR3 sequences, 35% to 50% seen once. Sequencing was carried out using peripheral blood. The receptors come from an adult man with Graves' ophthalmopathy.

In this sample, this clonotype turned up many times. This rearrangement joins TRBV29-1 to TRBJ1-4, with no clear D. Germline values: CDR1 SQVTM, CDR2 ANQGSEA. Trimming stripped 0 bases from V and 10 bases from J, with 15 bases between. This CDR3 is 14 amino acids long. DNA of the CDR3: TGCAGCGTTGAAGAGACTCGGGTCGCAGGAAAACTGTTTTTT. Translated, it gives CSVEETRVAGKLFF.

Ten or more counts support this clonotype. The rearrangement links TRBV7-3 to TRBJ1-6; D not certain. Trimming removed 2 bases from V and 7 bases from J, with 12 bases in between. CDR1 and CDR2 (germline): SGHTA, FQGTGA. This CDR3 is 15 amino acids long. DNA for the CDR3: TGTGCCAGCAGCTTAGCGGGGAATGGCAATTCACCCCTCCACTTT. Amino acid sequence: CASSLAGNGNSPLHF.

The V gene is TRBV20-1, the J gene TRBJ2-5, with 12 bases that match TRBD2. This CDR3 region has 16 residues. Germline CDR1 reads DFQATT; CDR2 reads SNEGSKA (reference sequence). With 3 bases clipped from V and 5 bases from J, the junction kept 10 bases outside the gene matches. CDR3 bases: TGCAGTGCTAGGACTAGCGGGAGTCTCTTCAGCGAGACCCAGTACTTC. It is translated as CSARTSGSLFSETQYF.

V usage is TRBV20-1 and J usage is TRBJ1-5; 7 bases match TRBD1. The CDR3 spans 14 residues. CDR1 DFQATT and CDR2 SNEGSKA come from the germline V gene (reference sequence). Trimming removed 3 bases from V and 7 bases from J; junction bases left unmatched: 9. CDR3: CSASFRQGDQPQHF. In nucleotides, the CDR3 is TGCAGTGCTAGCTTCCGGCAGGGGGACCAGCCCCAGCATTTT.

As to this clonotype: The junction does not match germline at one end; this may be a read error. The gene calls are TRBV15 and TRBJ1-5; 12 nucleotides line up with TRBD1. The CDR3 totals 19 residues. Germline V gives CDR1 LNHNV, CDR2 YYDKDF (reference sequence). The CDR3 region has the DNA TGTGCCACCTGCAGTGCTGTATCCGGGACAGGGGGCTTGAGGCAGCCCCAGCATTTT. This encodes CATCSAVSGTGGLRQPQHF.

This clonotype has only a few counts. The chain recombines TRBV4-3 with TRBJ2-7; D is uncertain. CDR1 is LGHNA, CDR2 YSLEER, per germline. V was shortened by 0 bases and J by 3 bases, with 9 bases between the two germline ends. The CDR3 is 14 residues long. CDR3 sequence reads: CASSQDWWSYEQYF. The CDR3 DNA follows: TGCGCCAGCAGCCAAGATTGGTGGAGCTACGAGCAGTACTTC.

This clonotype was observed a handful of times. The chain employs TRBV12-5 and TRBJ1-1, with TRBD1 matching 7 bases. The CDR3 runs to 13 residues. Trimming at V came to 3 bases and at J to 5 bases, leaving 3 bases not matched to a gene. CDR1 is LGHNT, CDR2 FRNRAP, per germline. As DNA, the CDR3 is TGTGCTAGTGGTTTACAGGGGATGACTGAAGCTTTCTTT. Translation: CASGLQGMTEAFF.

This clonotype was seen at least ten times. The rearrangement uses TRBV29-1 and TRBJ1-4; no clear D. The CDR3 sequence is 12 residues long. Trimming took off 5 bases at V and 6 bases at J, with 10 bases between the two ends. The germline CDR1 and CDR2 sequences are SQVTM and ANQGSEA. CDR3 nucleotides: TGCAGCGTTCTGGGGTACGATGAAAAACTGTTTTTT. This gives the protein CSVLGYDEKLFF.

This clonotype has at least ten counts. The chain employs TRBV15 and TRBJ2-5; 9 positions match TRBD1. CDR1 is LNHNV, CDR2 YYDKDF, per germline (reference sequence). The J segment lost 3 bases and the V segment lost 0 bases, leaving 8 bases of the junction unmatched. The CDR3 is 17 residues long. CDR3 sequence: CATSRDPPDRGKETQYF. The CDR3 nucleotides are TGTGCCACCAGCAGAGATCCCCCGGACAGGGGTAAAGAGACCCAGTACTTC.

The chain couples TRBV2 to TRBJ2-5; D is undetermined. CDR1 and CDR2 from the germline V gene are SNHLY and FYNNEI. The CDR3 runs to 13 residues. V dropped 0 bases and J dropped 9 bases, with 11 bases sitting between them. Written as DNA, the CDR3 is TGTGCCAGCAGTGAAGCGGAGCATCAGCCCCAGTACTTC. Amino acid sequence: CASSEAEHQPQYF. Complete variable domain (other parts from reference TRBV2 and TRBJ2-5): EPEVTQTPSHQVTQMGQEVILRCVPISNHLYFYWYRQILGQKVEFLVSFYNNEISEKSEIFDDQFSVERPDGSNFTLKIRSTKLEDSAMYFCASSEAEHQPQYFGPGTRLLVL.

This clonotype has a count of ten or more. The chain couples TRBV16 to TRBJ1-5; D call uncertain. The CDR3 is made up of 14 amino acids. Trimming pared 5 bases from V and 0 bases from J, leaving 8 bases between. Germline CDR1 and CDR2: KGHSY and FQNENV. The CDR3 here is CASSWTSSNQPQHF. The CDR3 nucleotides are TGTGCCAGCAGCTGGACGTCTAGCAATCAGCCCCAGCATTTT. Combining the CDR3 with reference TRBV16 and TRBJ1-5 gives the whole variable domain GEEVAQTPKHLVRGEGQKAKLYCAPIKGHSYVFWYQQVLKNEFKFLISFQNENVFDETGMPKERFSAKCLPNSPCSLEIQATKLEDSAVYFCASSWTSSNQPQHFGDGTRLSIL.

The chain carries TRBV7-6 and TRBJ2-7; TRBD2 might be the D (7 bases). The CDR3 has 16 residues. V gave up 3 bases and J gave up 3 bases, with 18 bases separating them. Germline V gives CDR1 SGHVS, CDR2 FNYEAQ. The CDR3 sequence is CASSLGGASLYYEQYF. CDR3 nucleotide sequence: TGTGCCAGCAGCTTGGGGGGGGCTAGTCTTTACTACGAGCAGTACTTC. The complete variable domain, with remaining parts taken from reference TRBV7-6 and TRBJ2-7, reads GAGVSQSPRYKVTKRGQDVALRCDPISGHVSLYWYRQALGQGPEFLTYFNYEAQQDKSGLPNDRFSAERPEGSISTLTIQRTEQRDSAMYRCASSLGGASLYYEQYFGPGTRLTVT.

There are many counts of this clonotype. The chain uses TRBV25-1 and TRBJ1-6; TRBD1 matches at 8 bases. This CDR3 contains 15 residues. Germline V gene lookup returns CDR1 MGHDK and CDR2 SYGVNS. V dropped 6 bases and J dropped 6; count of bases not matched to a gene: 7. The CDR3 nucleotides read TGTGCCAGCAGACGGACAGGGTCGGGTAATTCACCCCTCCACTTT. It codes for CASRRTGSGNSPLHF.

This clonotype was counted at least ten times. This rearrangement joins TRBV2 to TRBJ2-7; either TRBD1 or TRBD2 may supply D (5 bases each). V shed 5 bases and J shed 6 bases, with 11 bases lying between them. The CDR3 covers 12 residues. Germline V gene lookup returns CDR1 SNHLY and CDR2 FYNNEI. This CDR3 is CASSPRGLEQYF. The CDR3 DNA follows: TGTGCCAGCAGTCCCCGGGGCCTCGAGCAGTACTTC.

This clonotype has at least ten counts. The chain joins TRBV5-4 to TRBJ1-2, with 10 bases that match TRBD1. From germline, CDR1 is SGHNT and CDR2 YYREEE (reference sequence). V gave up 0 bases and J gave up 4 bases; unmatched junction bases: 3. This CDR3 is built from 15 residues. The CDR3 bases are TGTGCCAGCAGCTTGGTGGGACAGGGGTCCTATGGCTACACCTTC. This codes for CASSLVGQGSYGYTF.

In this sample, this clonotype turned up a few times. The chain employs TRBV19 and TRBJ2-7, with 7 nucleotides matching TRBD2. The J call may be wrong; the DNA end is better matched by TRBJ2-1. The CDR3 extends over 13 amino acids. CDR1 and CDR2 from the germline V gene are LNHDA and SQIVND (reference sequence). For the CDR3, the DNA is TGTGCCAGTAGTACGACGGCGGGGGAAGAGCAGTTCTTC. It yields the protein CASSTTAGEEQFF.

This clonotype was seen many times. J is TRBJ1-1 and V is TRBV10-3; D is ambiguous. V was shortened by 3 bases and J by 3 bases, with 8 bases between the two germline ends. The CDR3 runs to 13 residues. Germline V gene data show CDR1 as ENHRY and CDR2 as SYGVKD. The CDR3 nucleotides are TGTGCCATCAGTGAAGACGGGGACACTGAAGCTTTCTTT. Translating gives CAISEDGDTEAFF.

For the CDR3, the DNA is TGTGCCAGCAGCTTGATTCGCTTAGGGCTGAAAGAGACCCAGTACTTC. It encodes CASSLIRLGLKETQYF. The V gene is TRBV7-2, the J gene TRBJ2-5; D not certain. CDR1 and CDR2 (germline): SGHTA, FQGNSA. The CDR3 covers 16 residues. V was trimmed by 3 bases and J by 3 bases, leaving 17 bases between them.

The table lists this clonotype with many counts. CDR3 sequence: CASTPYHTEAFF. The CDR3 DNA reads TGTGCCAGCACCCCGTACCACACTGAAGCTTTCTTT. The rearrangement uses TRBV12-3 or TRBV12-4 and TRBJ1-1; D is undetermined. This CDR3 has 12 amino acids. Trimming cost V 7 bases and J 3 bases, with 9 bases left between them.

In this sample, this clonotype turned up a few times. The chain is built from TRBV25-1 and TRBJ2-2, with D possibly TRBD2 on 6 matching bases. The CDR3 has 16 amino acids. V was trimmed by 6 bases and J by 5 bases, leaving 19 bases between them. Germline V CDR1 and CDR2: MGHDK, SYGVNS. The CDR3 nucleotides read TGTGCCAGCAGAATCGGAGGGGCCGATTATACCGGGGAGCTGTTTTTT. Protein product: CASRIGGADYTGELFF.